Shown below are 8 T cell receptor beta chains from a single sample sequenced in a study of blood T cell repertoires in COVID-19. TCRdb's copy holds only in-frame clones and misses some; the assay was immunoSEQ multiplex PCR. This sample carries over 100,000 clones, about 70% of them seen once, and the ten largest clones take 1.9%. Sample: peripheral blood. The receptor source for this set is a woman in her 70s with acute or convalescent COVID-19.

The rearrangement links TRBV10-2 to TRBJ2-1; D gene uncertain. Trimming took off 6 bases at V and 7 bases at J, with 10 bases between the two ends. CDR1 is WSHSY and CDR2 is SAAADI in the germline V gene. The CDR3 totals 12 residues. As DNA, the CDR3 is TGCGCCAGCAGCCACCCTAGAAATGAGCAGTTCTTC. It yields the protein CASSHPRNEQFF.

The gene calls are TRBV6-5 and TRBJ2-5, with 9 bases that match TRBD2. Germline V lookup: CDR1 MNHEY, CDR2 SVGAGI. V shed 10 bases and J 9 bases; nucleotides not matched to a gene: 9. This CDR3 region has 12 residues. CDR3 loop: CATSTSGGAQYF. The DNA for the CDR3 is TGTGCCACCTCGACTAGCGGAGGGGCCCAGTACTTC.

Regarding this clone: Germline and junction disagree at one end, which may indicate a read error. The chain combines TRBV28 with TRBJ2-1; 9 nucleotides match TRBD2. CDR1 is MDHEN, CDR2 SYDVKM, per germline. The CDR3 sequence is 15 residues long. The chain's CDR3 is CASSFAAGGYSEQFF. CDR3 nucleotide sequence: TGTGCCAGCAGTTTCGCGGCGGGAGGGTACAGTGAGCAGTTCTTC.

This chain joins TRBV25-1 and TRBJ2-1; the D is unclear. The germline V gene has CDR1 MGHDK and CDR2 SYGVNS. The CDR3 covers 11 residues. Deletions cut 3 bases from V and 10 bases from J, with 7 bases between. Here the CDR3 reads CASSELQEQFF. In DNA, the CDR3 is TGTGCCAGCAGTGAGTTACAGGAGCAGTTCTTC.

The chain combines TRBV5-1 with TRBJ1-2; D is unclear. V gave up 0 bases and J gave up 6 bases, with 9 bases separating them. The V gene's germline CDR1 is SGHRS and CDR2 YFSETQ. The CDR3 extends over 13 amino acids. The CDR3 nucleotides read TGCGCCAGCAGCTTGGCCTCGAGGGATGGCTACACCTTC. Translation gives CASSLASRDGYTF.

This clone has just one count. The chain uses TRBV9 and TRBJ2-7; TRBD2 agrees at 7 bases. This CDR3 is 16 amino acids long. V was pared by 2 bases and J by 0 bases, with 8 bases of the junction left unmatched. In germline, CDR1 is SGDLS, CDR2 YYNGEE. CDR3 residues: CASSVHPSGSSYEQYF. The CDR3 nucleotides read TGTGCCAGCAGCGTCCACCCTAGCGGAAGCTCCTACGAGCAGTACTTC.

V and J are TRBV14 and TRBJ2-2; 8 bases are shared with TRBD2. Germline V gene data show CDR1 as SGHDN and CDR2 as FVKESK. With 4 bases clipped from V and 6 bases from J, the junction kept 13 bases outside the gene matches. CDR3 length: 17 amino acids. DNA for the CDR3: TGTGCCAGCAGCCCTCGCCCCGGGACTAGTATCCCCGGGGAGCTGTTTTTT. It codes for CASSPRPGTSIPGELFF.

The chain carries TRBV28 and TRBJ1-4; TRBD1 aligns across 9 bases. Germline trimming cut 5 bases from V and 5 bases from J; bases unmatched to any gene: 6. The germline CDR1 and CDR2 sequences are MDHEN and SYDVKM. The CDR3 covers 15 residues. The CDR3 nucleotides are TGTGCCAGCAGTAAGACAGGGGGGCTAAATGAAAAACTGTTTTTT. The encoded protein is CASSKTGGLNEKLFF. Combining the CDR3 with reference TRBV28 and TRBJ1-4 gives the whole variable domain DVKVTQSSRYLVKRTGEKVFLECVQDMDHENMFWYRQDPGLGLRLIYFSYDVKMKEKGDIPEGYSVSREKKERFSLILESASTNQTSMYLCASSKTGGLNEKLFFGSGTQLSVL.